These T cell receptor beta chains were read from a single sample in a study of CXCR3-negative and CXCR3-positive naive CD8 T cells. TCRdb reprocessed the 5' RACE reads and keeps a single row for each CDR3 protein, giving no DNA. Its listing shows 25,000 to 35,000 distinct CDR3 sequences. The source material was memory CD8+ T cells from blood. The receptor source for this set is a human donor in good health. Some clones in this sample may be carry-over from other donors' samples. The CDR3 runs from the conserved cysteine through the conserved F or W. Only some rows state a clone size, as once, few, many or a class for expanded clones.

V gene	J gene	clone size	CDR3 protein
TRBV20-1	TRBJ1-1	-	CSASFGLTMNTEAFF
TRBV28	TRBJ2-7	-	CASNLQGFYEQYF
TRBV27	TRBJ1-2	-	CASSFGGLANYGYTF
TRBV6-2/TRBV6-3	TRBJ2-7	-	CASSYDRYEQYF
TRBV4-3	TRBJ2-2	-	CASSQGTANTGELFF
TRBV7-9	TRBJ1-1	-	CASSPRDGMNTEAFF
TRBV7-9	TRBJ2-1	-	CASSRTGLDYNEQFF
TRBV7-3	TRBJ2-1	-	CASSLHPSGLSYNEQFF
TRBV4-3	TRBJ1-5	-	CASSQVFTGYSNQPQHF
TRBV14	TRBJ2-2	medium-sized	CASSQEWNTGELFF
TRBV6-2/TRBV6-3	TRBJ1-1	-	CASRQTGVTEAFF
TRBV6-6	TRBJ2-3	-	CASSLVERGDTQYF
TRBV5-1	TRBJ2-4	-	CASSQGLAGGFAKNIQYF
TRBV14	TRBJ1-1	-	CASSPLTGGAEAFF
TRBV4-3	TRBJ1-1	-	CASSDRGLNTEAFF
TRBV20-1	TRBJ2-4	-	CSAEHELLAKNIQYF
TRBV28	TRBJ1-5	-	CASSVWTDPGQPQHF
TRBV12-3/TRBV12-4	TRBJ2-3	-	CASSSSLGDTQYF
TRBV6-4	TRBJ2-2	-	CASSDIMDGTGELFF
TRBV6-1	TRBJ2-6	-	CASSENDHSGANVLTF
TRBV12-2	TRBJ2-3	-	CASRRGSRSTDTQYF
TRBV4-2	TRBJ2-2	-	CASSLPGVETGELFF
TRBV27	TRBJ2-7	-	CASSYRGRFYEQYF
TRBV28	TRBJ2-2	-	CASSWGPAGRGELFF
TRBV4-3	TRBJ2-1	-	CASSSGRNEQFF
TRBV6-6	TRBJ2-7	-	CASSGRSYEQYF
TRBV20-1	TRBJ2-7	-	CSAFSGGAIHEQYF
TRBV20-1	TRBJ1-2	-	CSARSDSTYGYTF